The clone carrying this TCR beta chain was seen a few times. What it binds is not known. This sample stems from a study of early T cells in non-severe SARS-CoV-2 infection. Study in general: Sequencing was performed on bulk RNA from unsorted whole blood, leaving chains unpaired.

Whole-study results and caveats: VDJdb matching skewed toward anti-spike CD8 responses, missing private and CD4 specificities.

Separate cDNA molecules each had unique molecular identifiers attached to them. TCRdb re-called the 5' RACE reads with MiXCR, one entry per CDR3 protein. Of 95,000 to 150,000 distinct CDR3 sequences in the sample, approximately 15% are singletons; the top ten hold 21%. The trim removed 1 base at V and 12 bases at J, leaving 7 bases unmatched. The CDR3 runs 15 residues. Germline CDR1 SGHTA, CDR2 FQGNSA. The clonotype comes from an adult who was a healthcare worker with PCR-confirmed SARS-CoV-2 infection or an uninfected control (not recorded which). The sample taken for sequencing was whole blood. The rearrangement joins TRBV7-2 to TRBJ2-7, with 15 bases fitting TRBD2. The DNA of the CDR3 is TGTGCCAGCAGCTTAGTCGGACTAGCGGGGGGGAGCCTGTACTTC. The encoded protein is CASSLVGLAGGSLYF.